Reported below is one T cell receptor beta chain. The CDR3 has 16 amino acids. V was trimmed by 3 bases and J by 10 bases, leaving 19 bases between them. In germline, CDR1 is MNHEY, CDR2 SVGAGI. The data are from a study of blood T cell repertoires in COVID-19. Clones were sequenced by immunoSEQ multiplex PCR, and TCRdb holds only the in-frame ones, with some missing. The repertoire has 50,000 to 65,000 clones, roughly 79% of them found once; the top ten carry 5% to 6.5%. Specimen: peripheral blood. The rearrangement links TRBV6-5 to TRBJ1-6, with D perhaps TRBD1 (6 bases). This receptor was identified in a woman aged 55-69 years with acute or convalescent COVID-19. The CDR3 nucleotides read TGTGCCAGCAGTTATGGGTGGGGCTCGGGACAATCACCCCTCCACTTT. As protein: CASSYGWGSGQSPLHF.